This T cell receptor (beta chain) was sequenced during a study of T-cell memory formation after mild COVID-19. Study results and caveats: What remained unconfirmed was the SARS-CoV-2 specificity of second-wave clones peaking on day 37. Cross-reactive memory seemingly joined, as some responding clones were found in pre-infection memory.

This clonotype was seen ten or more times. The antigen is undetermined. Each CDR3 protein is one row after TCRdb ran MiXCR on the 5' RACE reads. In the table there are about 100,000 distinct CDR3 sequences, 8.5% to 14% of which are singletons. The CDR3 spans 17 residues. Germline V gives CDR1 SGHAT, CDR2 FQNNGV. Trimming removed 0 bases from V and 4 bases from J, with 17 bases in between. The origin of this receptor is a man between 18 and 29 years old who had mild COVID-19 (a few samples of this study predate the infection). Cell type and time point are not known. The sequenced sample consisted of PBMCs or a T cell subset sorted from them (not recorded which). J is TRBJ2-3 and V is TRBV11-2, with D possibly TRBD1 on 5 matching bases. The CDR3 DNA reads TGTGCCAGCAGCTTAGATGTCGGCAGGGCTCGAGCAGATACGCAGTATTTT. Amino acid sequence: CASSLDVGRARADTQYF.